This TCR beta chain was documented in a study of shared clonotypes between healthy human individuals. Trimming at V came to 3 bases and at J to 3 bases, leaving 9 bases not matched to a gene. The length of the CDR3 is 16 residues. Germline-derived CDR1 and CDR2 are SGDLS and YYNGEE. Regarding the study as a whole: Sharing across four donors was seen in around 5% of naive CD4 clonotypes. Clonotype sharing across donors was expected to vary with sequencing depth.

The repertoire was sequenced with immunoSEQ multiplex PCR; TCRdb's copy has only in-frame clones and lacks some. The sample records 600,000 to 750,000 clones, less than 95% being singletons. Nashville, Tennessee was home to all donors, who were Caucasian adults. A word on this clone: Its antigen is currently unknown.

V gene TRBV9 combines with J gene TRBJ2-1; 7 bases map to TRBD2. This clonotype originated in a man between 18 and 35 years old in good health. Some clones in this sample may be carry-over from other donors' samples. Sequencing used memory CD8+ T cells from PBMCs. The subset: CD45RO+ cells pooled with CCR7-negative TemRA cells. The CDR3 DNA follows: TGTGCCAGCAGCGAAGAGACTAGCTCCCACTACAATGAGCAGTTCTTC. Translating gives CASSEETSSHYNEQFF.